The rows below give T cell receptor beta chains drawn from one sample of a study of T-cell reconstitution after alpha-beta-depleted transplantation in children. TCRdb redid the calling of the PCR reads with MiXCR, one entry per CDR3 protein. Here the sample spans hundreds of thousands of distinct CDR3 sequences, 17% being singletons. The sample in question was PBMCs, mostly from graft donor cells, obtained 360 days after TCRalphabeta/CD19-depleted stem cell transplant. The receptors derive from a male patient between 2 and 15 years old who had a stem cell transplant for acute lymphoblastic leukemia, so the T cells may come from the graft donor. Each CDR3 is given with its conserved first and last residue. Each record gives: J gene, V gene, D gene, clone size, CDR3 protein, CDR3 DNA. A D gene is named only where the DNA matches it firmly. Clone size is stated in some rows and not others, as once, few, many or a class when expanded.

J gene: TRBJ2-6; V gene: TRBV10-3; D gene: TRBD1; clone size: NA; CDR3 protein: CAISGGTGPGANVLTF; CDR3 DNA: TGTGCCATCAGTGGGGGGACAGGGCCTGGGGCCAACGTCCTGACTTTC
J gene: TRBJ1-6; V gene: TRBV11-2; D gene: NA; clone size: few; CDR3 protein: CASSITPRPPNSPLHF; CDR3 DNA: TGTGCCAGCAGCATTACACCCAGGCCGCCTAATTCACCCCTCCACTTT
J gene: TRBJ2-7; V gene: TRBV12-3/TRBV12-4; D gene: NA; clone size: few; CDR3 protein: CASSSSEGLGFGEQYF; CDR3 DNA: TGTGCCAGCAGTTCGTCCGAGGGACTGGGTTTTGGCGAGCAGTACTTC
J gene: TRBJ1-1; V gene: TRBV5-1; D gene: TRBD1; clone size: few; CDR3 protein: CASSLVRPGQIAFF; CDR3 DNA: TGCGCCAGCAGCTTGGTCCGACCGGGACAGATTGCTTTCTTT
J gene: TRBJ2-7; V gene: TRBV27; D gene: TRBD2; clone size: few; CDR3 protein: CASSPLAGGSYEQYF; CDR3 DNA: TGTGCCAGCAGTCCCCTAGCGGGGGGTTCCTACGAGCAGTACTTC
J gene: TRBJ1-6; V gene: TRBV21-1; D gene: NA; clone size: NA; CDR3 protein: CASSKRREGGGVDNSPLHF; CDR3 DNA: TGTGCCAGCAGCAAACGCCGAGAAGGGGGGGGTGTCGATAATTCACCCCTCCACTTT
J gene: TRBJ1-5; V gene: TRBV7-2; D gene: NA; clone size: few; CDR3 protein: CASSLAAGDQPQHF; CDR3 DNA: TGTGCCAGCAGCTTAGCCGCTGGCGATCAGCCCCAGCATTTT
J gene: TRBJ2-5; V gene: TRBV2; D gene: NA; clone size: NA; CDR3 protein: CASSAWLQETQYF; CDR3 DNA: TGTGCCAGCAGCGCCTGGTTGCAAGAGACCCAGTACTTC
J gene: TRBJ2-7; V gene: TRBV5-1; D gene: TRBD2; clone size: few; CDR3 protein: CASSLGTSGFHSYEQYF; CDR3 DNA: TGCGCCAGCAGCCTCGGGACTAGCGGGTTCCACTCCTACGAGCAGTACTTC
J gene: TRBJ2-3; V gene: TRBV27; D gene: NA; clone size: NA; CDR3 protein: CASSSLGDGPGTDTQYF; CDR3 DNA: TGTGCCAGCAGTTCCCTGGGGGATGGGCCTGGCACAGATACGCAGTATTTT
J gene: TRBJ2-1; V gene: TRBV20-1; D gene: NA; clone size: NA; CDR3 protein: CSAREVSGSYNEQFF; CDR3 DNA: TGCAGTGCTCGGGAAGTCTCCGGGAGCTACAATGAGCAGTTCTTC
J gene: TRBJ2-7; V gene: TRBV6-1; D gene: NA; clone size: NA; CDR3 protein: CASSQGGGGFYEQYF; CDR3 DNA: TGTGCCAGCAGCCAGGGGGGGGGAGGATTCTACGAGCAGTACTTC
J gene: TRBJ1-1; V gene: TRBV4-3; D gene: NA; clone size: few; CDR3 protein: CASSPSTGYTEAFF; CDR3 DNA: TGCGCCAGCAGCCCTTCGACCGGGTACACTGAAGCTTTCTTT
J gene: TRBJ2-5; V gene: TRBV11-2; D gene: TRBD1; clone size: NA; CDR3 protein: CASSSGQRETQYF; CDR3 DNA: TGTGCCAGCAGCTCGGGACAGAGGGAGACCCAGTACTTC
J gene: TRBJ2-4; V gene: TRBV11-2; D gene: NA; clone size: few; CDR3 protein: CASSPRRTKNIQYF; CDR3 DNA: TGTGCCAGCAGCCCCCGCAGGACCAAAAACATTCAGTACTTC
J gene: TRBJ2-5; V gene: TRBV29-1; D gene: TRBD1; clone size: few; CDR3 protein: CSAGQGGLETQYF; CDR3 DNA: TGCAGCGCCGGACAGGGGGGATTGGAGACCCAGTACTTC
J gene: TRBJ2-5; V gene: TRBV5-1; D gene: TRBD2; clone size: NA; CDR3 protein: CASSAGGAGETQYF; CDR3 DNA: TGCGCCAGCAGTGCCGGGGGGGCCGGGGAGACCCAGTACTTC
J gene: TRBJ1-1; V gene: TRBV10-3; D gene: NA; clone size: NA; CDR3 protein: CAISNTDTEAFF; CDR3 DNA: TGTGCCATCAGTAATACGGACACTGAAGCTTTCTTT
J gene: TRBJ2-7; V gene: TRBV12-3/TRBV12-4; D gene: NA; clone size: NA; CDR3 protein: CASSLLVGAGIGVYEQYF; CDR3 DNA: TGTGCCAGCAGTTTATTAGTAGGGGCAGGGATAGGGGTCTACGAGCAGTACTTC
J gene: TRBJ1-5; V gene: TRBV20-1; D gene: TRBD1; clone size: few; CDR3 protein: CSASPPGQGEPQHF; CDR3 DNA: TGCAGTGCTAGCCCTCCCGGACAGGGGGAGCCCCAGCATTTT
J gene: TRBJ2-7; V gene: TRBV20-1; D gene: TRBD2; clone size: NA; CDR3 protein: CSARDQLAVVLNYEQYF; CDR3 DNA: TGCAGTGCTAGAGATCAGCTAGCGGTGGTCTTGAACTACGAGCAGTACTTC
J gene: TRBJ1-2; V gene: TRBV29-1; D gene: NA; clone size: NA; CDR3 protein: CSVEQAERPNYGYTF; CDR3 DNA: TGCAGCGTTGAACAGGCAGAGAGGCCTAACTATGGCTACACCTTC
J gene: TRBJ1-1; V gene: TRBV6-5; D gene: NA; clone size: NA; CDR3 protein: CASSYSIPGNEAFF; CDR3 DNA: TGTGCCAGCAGTTACTCGATACCGGGGAACGAAGCTTTCTTT
J gene: TRBJ1-1; V gene: TRBV29-1; D gene: NA; clone size: few; CDR3 protein: CSVSWGENTEAFF; CDR3 DNA: TGCAGCGTTTCGTGGGGGGAAAATACTGAAGCTTTCTTT
J gene: TRBJ2-1; V gene: TRBV28; D gene: TRBD1; clone size: NA; CDR3 protein: CASSSGDSSYNEQFF; CDR3 DNA: TGTGCCAGCAGCTCAGGGGACAGCTCCTACAATGAGCAGTTCTTC
J gene: TRBJ1-1; V gene: TRBV12-3/TRBV12-4; D gene: NA; clone size: few; CDR3 protein: CASALGNSLNTEAFF; CDR3 DNA: TGTGCCAGCGCCCTCGGGAACAGCTTGAACACTGAAGCTTTCTTT
J gene: TRBJ2-2; V gene: TRBV3-1; D gene: NA; clone size: NA; CDR3 protein: CASSQELEEELFF; CDR3 DNA: TGTGCCAGCAGCCAAGAACTAGAAGAGGAGCTGTTTTTT
J gene: TRBJ2-5; V gene: TRBV10-3; D gene: NA; clone size: few; CDR3 protein: CAIRDNGGETQYF; CDR3 DNA: TGTGCCATCAGAGACAACGGGGGAGAGACCCAGTACTTC
J gene: TRBJ1-5; V gene: TRBV29-1; D gene: NA; clone size: many; CDR3 protein: CSVVWDSNQPQHF; CDR3 DNA: TGCAGCGTTGTTTGGGATAGCAATCAGCCCCAGCATTTT
J gene: TRBJ2-7; V gene: TRBV12-3/TRBV12-4; D gene: NA; clone size: few; CDR3 protein: CASSPGPMTYEQYF; CDR3 DNA: TGTGCCAGCAGTCCGGGACCGATGACCTACGAGCAGTACTTC
J gene: TRBJ2-7; V gene: TRBV3-1; D gene: TRBD2; clone size: few; CDR3 protein: CASSQLLAGGEQYF; CDR3 DNA: TGTGCCAGCAGCCAACTACTAGCGGGGGGCGAGCAGTACTTC
J gene: TRBJ2-7; V gene: TRBV2; D gene: TRBD2; clone size: NA; CDR3 protein: CASRTLAGVYEQYF; CDR3 DNA: TGTGCCAGCAGGACACTAGCGGGGGTCTACGAGCAGTACTTC
J gene: TRBJ1-3; V gene: TRBV27; D gene: NA; clone size: few; CDR3 protein: CASKERQGAGNTIYF; CDR3 DNA: TGTGCCAGCAAAGAGCGGCAGGGAGCTGGAAACACCATATATTTT
J gene: TRBJ2-5; V gene: TRBV12-3/TRBV12-4; D gene: TRBD1; clone size: NA; CDR3 protein: CASSSTPETGIEETQYF; CDR3 DNA: TGTGCCAGCAGTTCCACGCCTGAGACAGGGATCGAAGAGACCCAGTACTTC